Listed below are T cell receptor beta chains from one sample, sequenced in a study of tumor-infiltrating lymphocytes in primary liver carcinoma. One entry per CDR3 protein results from TCRdb running MiXCR on the multiplex PCR reads. The repertoire holds roughly 25,000 distinct CDR3 sequences, with roughly 80% as singletons. The material sequenced was liver tumor tissue from sampling region 3. The receptors stem from a middle-aged man with primary liver carcinoma and hepatitis B virus infection. The CDR3 runs from the conserved cysteine through the conserved F or W. The D gene is left open where the match is weak. Rows may omit the clone size; those that give it use once, few, many or a size class.

cdr3_nt cdr3_aa j_call v_call clone_size d_call
TGTGCAAGCAGTGAAGTGGAGAGGGGGCGAACTTCCGAGTTCTTC CASSEVERGRTSEFF TRBJ2-1 TRBV6-1 NA TRBD1
TGTGCCAGCAGCCGGCCTAATGCACAGGGCGGTAAGCAGTACTTC CASSRPNAQGGKQYF TRBJ2-7 TRBV11-2 once NA
TGTACCAGCAACTTGGATCAGGGCCGCACAGATACGCAGTATTTT CTSNLDQGRTDTQYF TRBJ2-3 TRBV5-4 NA NA
TGTACCAGCAGTAACGCAGGGATCCAAGAGACCCAGTACTTC CTSSNAGIQETQYF TRBJ2-5 TRBV6-5 NA NA
TGCGCCATCAGCCGCCACCTACAGGGGGCGGATTCATCCCTCCACTTT CAISRHLQGADSSLHF TRBJ1-6 TRBV4-1 NA TRBD1
TGTGCCGGCAGCTTAGAAGGGGACACAGATACGCTGTATTTT CAGSLEGDTDTLYF TRBJ2-3 TRBV11-2 NA NA
TGTGCCAGCTCCGACAGGGACGACTCACCCCTCCACTTT CASSDRDDSPLHF TRBJ1-6 TRBV12-3/TRBV12-4 medium-sized TRBD1
TGTGCCAGCACGGGTGTGCGGGAGAGCCTAAGGGGAAATGAGCAGCTCTTC CASTGVRESLRGNEQLF TRBJ2-1 TRBV6-2/TRBV6-3 NA TRBD2
TGCGCCAACAACCAAGATTTGGGCATGACACCCTATGAGCAGTACTTC CANNQDLGMTPYEQYF TRBJ2-7 TRBV4-3 NA NA
TGCGCCAGCAGCCAGGTGTCTAGCGGGAGTGTATACAGAGATACGCAGTATTTT CASSQVSSGSVYRDTQYF TRBJ2-3 TRBV4-1 NA TRBD2
TGCACCAGCAGCCAAGGGCTTCCGGGGCTAGCGGGAGCTGGGCAGTTCTTC CTSSQGLPGLAGAGQFF TRBJ2-1 TRBV4-3 NA TRBD2